The text below deals with one T cell receptor beta chain. Per germline, CDR1 SGHNT and CDR2 YYREEE (reference sequence). This CDR3 spans 13 amino acids. Trimming took off 0 bases at V and 2 bases at J, with 5 bases between the two ends. TCRdb's copy holds only in-frame clones and misses some; the assay was immunoSEQ multiplex PCR. The sample consists of tens of thousands of clones, around 91% of them appearing once. The sample belongs to a study of blood T cell repertoires in COVID-19. Sequencing input: peripheral blood. The V gene is TRBV5-4, the J gene TRBJ1-2; no reliable D call. This TCR came from a human donor in a cohort sampled during active COVID-19. CDR3 bases: TGTGCCAGCAGCTTGGTGGGCAACTATGGCTACACCTTC. Encoded protein: CASSLVGNYGYTF.